The 25 T cell receptor beta chains listed next were all sequenced from one sample in a study of immune characterization of retroperitoneal liposarcoma. Using its own MiXCR run on the PCR reads, TCRdb lists one record per CDR3 protein. The sample yields approximately 2,000 distinct CDR3 sequences, approximately 27% seen once. What was sequenced was tumor tissue. The origin of the receptors is a female donor with retroperitoneal liposarcoma.

Relative to its sample, this clonotype is large. The chain recombines TRBV6-1 with TRBJ2-1, with D perhaps matching TRBD2 (6 bases). The DNA end is more similar to TRBJ2-7, so the J call may be wrong. Germline CDR1 reads MNHNS; CDR2 reads SASEGT. CDR3 length: 15 amino acids. The CDR3 nucleotides are TGTGCCAGCAGTGAAGCGGGCGGGAACCCCTACGAGCAGTACTTC. Translated: CASSEAGGNPYEQYF.

This clonotype was counted ten times or more. DNA of the CDR3: TGTGCCAGCAGCACCCGGACAGGGGGAGGCGGCTACACCTTC. Its translation: CASSTRTGGGGYTF. The rearrangement joins TRBV12-3 or TRBV12-4 to TRBJ1-2, with TRBD1 identical over 10 bases. The CDR3 loop spans 14 amino acids. V lost 6 bases, J lost 8 bases, and 9 bases stayed unmatched.

In its sample, this clonotype ranks as medium-sized. Possible read error: a much larger clone is one base away. V usage is TRBV27 and J usage is TRBJ2-1; maybe TRBD1 (7 bases). The end of the DNA fits TRBJ2-5 better, so the J call may be wrong. The CDR3 contains 10 residues. From germline, CDR1 is MNHEY and CDR2 SMNVEV (reference sequence). The CDR3 sequence is CAAGGETQYF. The CDR3 DNA follows: TGTGCCGCAGGGGGGGAGACCCAGTACTTC.

The J gene is TRBJ2-1, the V gene TRBV20-1; unclear D gene. This CDR3 is built from 12 residues. Trimming cost V 3 bases and J 3 bases, with 6 bases left between them. Germline lookup yields CDR1 DFQATT and CDR2 SNEGSKA (reference sequence). The CDR3 DNA follows: TGCAGTGCTAGTCGGAACTACAATGAGCAGTTCTTC. Translated, it gives CSASRNYNEQFF.

The rearrangement uses TRBV6-2 or TRBV6-3 and TRBJ2-1, with D possibly TRBD2 on 5 matching bases. The closer fit of TRBJ2-7 to the DNA end suggests the J call may be wrong. This CDR3 is 15 amino acids long. Germline V CDR1 and CDR2: MNHEY, SVGEGT. For the CDR3, the DNA is TGTGCCAGCAGTTACGAAGGGAGAGGGTACAATGAGCAGTACTTC. Translation: CASSYEGRGYNEQYF.

The V gene is TRBV12-3 or TRBV12-4, the J gene TRBJ2-1; 9 bases map to TRBD1. The CDR3 totals 15 residues. Trimming took 3 bases from V and 7 from J; bases not matched to a gene: 7. CDR3 region: CASSFGQGIGNEQFF. CDR3 bases: TGTGCCAGCAGTTTTGGACAGGGGATCGGAAATGAGCAGTTCTTC.

The V call is TRBV6-1, the J call TRBJ2-1; D is uncertain. V shed 11 bases and J shed 10 bases, with 15 bases lying between them. The CDR3 has 11 residues. Germline values: CDR1 MNHNS, CDR2 SASEGT. Here the CDR3 reads CAASHFYEQFF. CDR3 DNA: TGTGCCGCCAGCCATTTCTACGAGCAGTTCTTC.

This sequence joins TRBV6-1 and TRBJ2-1; D is perhaps TRBD2 (6 bases). The germline CDR1 and CDR2 sequences are MNHNS and SASEGT. Trimming removed 7 bases at V and 1 base at J, with 11 bases between. CDR3 length: 14 amino acids. The CDR3 region is CASIIGTSYNEQFF. The DNA for the CDR3 is TGTGCCAGCATAATAGGGACTTCCTACAATGAGCAGTTCTTC.

In this sample, this clonotype turned up many times. V is TRBV12-3 or TRBV12-4 and J is TRBJ2-1; 11 positions match TRBD2. The CDR3 is made up of 14 amino acids. Losses at the gene ends were 6 bases for V and 8 bases for J; bases not matched to a gene: 6. In DNA, the CDR3 is TGTGCCAGCAGACTAGCGGGAGTGAGTGATGAGCAGTTCTTC. Its protein product is CASRLAGVSDEQFF.

By share of the sample, this clonotype is large. The chain carries TRBV6-1 and TRBJ2-1, with 11 nucleotides matching TRBD2. The CDR3 runs to 13 residues. The trim removed 11 bases at V and 7 bases at J, leaving 7 bases unmatched. CDR1 MNHNS and CDR2 SASEGT come from the germline V gene. CDR3 sequence reads: CAGRLAGRNEQFF. CDR3 nucleotide sequence: TGTGCCGGCCGACTAGCGGGAAGGAATGAGCAGTTCTTC.

In its sample, this clonotype ranks as medium-sized (0.01 to 0.1%). This sequence joins TRBV7-6 and TRBJ2-1; D is unclear. Matching the DNA end better, TRBJ2-7 makes the J call doubtful. Germline V gives CDR1 SGHVS, CDR2 FNYEAQ. The CDR3 is made up of 14 amino acids. The CDR3, as DNA: TGTGCCAGCAGCTTCGGATTTCCCGCCTACGAGCAGTACTTC. It codes for CASSFGFPAYEQYF.

Many counts were recorded for this clonotype. The CDR3 DNA reads as TGTGCCAGCAGCCTACCAGCTAGGGTGGGGAAAGAGACCCAGTACTTC. This codes for CASSLPARVGKETQYF. J is TRBJ2-5 and V is TRBV7-8; D is undetermined. V was clipped by 5 bases and J by 3 bases, with 19 bases between them. From germline, CDR1 is SGHVS and CDR2 FQNEAQ. The CDR3 sequence is 16 residues long.

This clonotype was seen ten or more times. The DNA for the CDR3 is TGTGCCAGCAGTTTGGGACAGGGTGGTCCAGATACGCAGTATTTT. Residues: CASSLGQGGPDTQYF. The chain joins TRBV27 to TRBJ2-3; TRBD1 matches 9 bases. CDR1 and CDR2 (germline): MNHEY, SMNVEV (reference sequence). The V segment lost 3 bases and the J segment 4 bases; nucleotides outside the gene matches: 5. The CDR3 has 15 residues.

This clonotype showed up many times. V and J are TRBV30 and TRBJ1-1; D is ambiguous. Germline CDR1 is GTSNPN and CDR2 is SVGIG (reference sequence). Trimming stripped 4 bases from V and 3 bases from J, with 15 bases between. The CDR3 contains 14 residues. The CDR3 DNA follows: TGTGCCTGGAACCCCGAAGGGATCGACACTGAAGCTTTCTTT. Translating gives CAWNPEGIDTEAFF.

There are a few counts of this clonotype. This chain joins TRBV7-3 and TRBJ2-1, with 9 bases lining up with TRBD2. The J call may be faulty, since TRBJ2-7 better matches the DNA end. The CDR3 consists of 17 residues. Germline loops: CDR1 SGHTA, CDR2 FQGTGA. CDR3 protein: CASSLKASGMGTDEQYF. The CDR3 DNA is TGTGCCAGCAGCTTAAAAGCTAGCGGGATGGGTACCGACGAGCAGTACTTC.

A few counts support this clonotype. The chain uses TRBV6-6 and TRBJ2-3; D not certain. Germline V gene lookup returns CDR1 MNHNY and CDR2 SVGAGI (reference sequence). The CDR3 contains 14 residues. V was cut by 2 bases and J by 1 base, with 7 bases left in between. The DNA for the CDR3 is TGTGCCAGCAGTTACACCAGACGCACAGATACGCAGTATTTT. Translating gives CASSYTRRTDTQYF.

In this sample, this clonotype is large. The V gene is TRBV7-2, the J gene TRBJ2-1, with 10 bases that match TRBD1. Matching the DNA end better, TRBJ2-4 makes the J call doubtful. The CDR3 contains 16 residues. CDR1 and CDR2 from the germline V gene are SGHTA and FQGNSA. The CDR3 coding sequence is TGTGCCAGCAGCTTAAGTTCGGGACAGGGGAAAAACATTCAGTACTTC. As protein: CASSLSSGQGKNIQYF.

The chain is built from TRBV6-1 and TRBJ2-5; 12 bases agree with TRBD1. The J call is in doubt because the DNA end fits TRBJ2-1 better. The germline V gene encodes CDR1 MNHNS and CDR2 SASEGT. CDR3 length: 14 amino acids. This CDR3 reads CASLGTGGGYEQFF. CDR3 nucleotide sequence: TGTGCCTCGCTCGGGACAGGGGGCGGGTACGAGCAGTTCTTC.

CDR3 region: CASSPPRQGARETQYF. For the CDR3, the DNA is TGTGCCAGCAGTCCCCCGCGGCAGGGGGCTCGGGAGACCCAGTACTTC. This chain uses TRBV6-1 with TRBJ2-1; 8 bases are shared with TRBD1. The DNA end favors TRBJ2-5, so the J call may be wrong. The CDR3 covers 16 residues. The germline CDR1 and CDR2 sequences are MNHNS and SASEGT.

The chain couples TRBV11-3 to TRBJ2-5; 9 nucleotides agree with TRBD1. Near its end, the DNA agrees better with TRBJ2-7, so the J call may be wrong. The CDR3 is 13 amino acids. Germline loops: CDR1 SGHNT, CDR2 YENEEA. The chain's CDR3 is CASSQGQGGEQYF. In DNA form, the CDR3 reads TGTGCCAGCAGCCAGGGACAGGGAGGCGAGCAGTACTTC.

By share, this clonotype ranks as medium-sized. The chain joins TRBV27 to TRBJ1-1; weak D call: TRBD1 (5 bases). The ends were cut back, 6 bases at V and 4 bases at J, with 12 bases in the middle. Germline V gene sequence: CDR1 MNHEY, CDR2 SMNVEV (reference sequence). CDR3 length: 13 amino acids. CDR3 DNA sequence: TGTGCCAGCAGGGGGGGTGGCCGCACTGAAGCTTTCTTT. This gives the protein CASRGGGRTEAFF.

J is TRBJ2-7 and V is TRBV10-2; 7 nucleotides agree with TRBD2. TRBJ2-1 matches the DNA end more closely, so the J call is doubtful. CDR3 length: 17 amino acids. The germline gives CDR1 WSHSY, CDR2 SAAADI. This chain's CDR3 is CASSESIAGARYNEQFF. The DNA for the CDR3 is TGCGCCAGCAGTGAGTCGATAGCGGGTGCTAGGTACAATGAGCAGTTCTTC.

By its share, this clonotype is medium-sized. The chain recombines TRBV6-6 with TRBJ1-2, with unresolved D. From germline, CDR1 is MNHNY and CDR2 SVGAGI (reference sequence). The V end lost 0 bases, the J end lost 4 bases, and 6 bases lay between the germline ends. This CDR3 is 13 amino acids long. The chain's CDR3 is CASSYSRGYGYTF. The CDR3 DNA follows: TGTGCCAGCAGTTACTCGAGAGGCTATGGCTACACCTTC.

This clonotype is medium-sized in the sample. The chain is built from TRBV7-2 and TRBJ2-1, with D uncertain. From germline, CDR1 is SGHTA and CDR2 FQGNSA. The length of the CDR3 is 14 residues. Trimming pared 3 bases from V and 8 bases from J, leaving 14 bases between. Written as DNA, the CDR3 is TGTGCCAGCAGCTTGGCGAAGGAGTCCTATGAGCAGTTCTTC. This translates into CASSLAKESYEQFF.

This chain links TRBV6-6 with TRBJ2-5, with D perhaps assigned TRBD1 or TRBD2 (5 bases each). Germline V gene lookup returns CDR1 MNHNY and CDR2 SVGAGI (reference sequence). The CDR3 sequence is 17 residues long. Between the trimmed V and J ends, which lost 0 bases and 2 bases, there was a span of 16 bases. The CDR3 reads CASSYSRGSVGQETQYF. The DNA for the CDR3 is TGTGCCAGCAGTTACTCGAGGGGAAGCGTTGGGCAAGAGACCCAGTACTTC.